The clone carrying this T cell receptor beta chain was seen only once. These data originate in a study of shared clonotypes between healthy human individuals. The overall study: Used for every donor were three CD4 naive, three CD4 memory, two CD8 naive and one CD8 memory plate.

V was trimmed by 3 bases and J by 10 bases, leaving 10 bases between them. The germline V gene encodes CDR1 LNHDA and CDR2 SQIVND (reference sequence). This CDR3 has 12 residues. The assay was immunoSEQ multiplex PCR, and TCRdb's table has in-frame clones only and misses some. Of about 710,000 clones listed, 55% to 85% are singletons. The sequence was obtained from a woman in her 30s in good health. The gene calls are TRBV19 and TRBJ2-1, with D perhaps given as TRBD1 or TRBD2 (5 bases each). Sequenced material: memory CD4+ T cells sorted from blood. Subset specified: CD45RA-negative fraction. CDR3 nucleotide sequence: TGTGCCAGTAGTATTCGTGGGACGGAGCAGTTCTTC. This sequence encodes CASSIRGTEQFF.